A single sample is the source of the 24 T cell receptor beta chains below, sequenced in a study of blood T cell repertoires in COVID-19. Produced via immunoSEQ multiplex PCR; TCRdb's table is partial and in-frame only. The sample shows approximately 150,000 clones, 80% to 90% of them seen only once. Sequencing was carried out using peripheral blood. The receptors here all came from an older woman with active COVID-19.

The rearrangement joins TRBV6-6 to TRBJ2-3; 11 positions match TRBD2. The junction had 12 bases not matched to a gene; V was cut back by 5 bases and J by 2 bases. CDR3 length: 18 residues. Germline loops: CDR1 MNHNY, CDR2 SVGAGI (reference sequence). The CDR3 sequence: CASSRRPGLAELTDTQYF. CDR3 nucleotide sequence: TGTGCCAGCAGTCGTCGTCCGGGACTAGCGGAACTCACAGATACGCAGTATTTT.

V usage is TRBV29-1 and J usage is TRBJ2-7; TRBD2 agrees at 9 bases. With V trimmed by 6 bases and J by 5 bases, 8 bases remained unmatched. The CDR3 is made up of 13 amino acids. CDR1 SQVTM and CDR2 ANQGSEA come from the germline V gene. CDR3 bases: TGCAGCGTATCCGCGGGAGGGCCTAACGAGCAGTACTTC. It yields the protein CSVSAGGPNEQYF.

This sequence joins TRBV7-2 and TRBJ2-5, with no clear D. The CDR3 has 11 residues. Trimming cost V 0 bases and J 7 bases, with 3 bases left between them. Germline-derived CDR1 and CDR2 are SGHTA and FQGNSA. The CDR3: CASSLAVTQYF. The CDR3 DNA reads as TGTGCCAGCAGCTTAGCCGTGACCCAGTACTTC. Supplemented by reference TRBV7-2 and TRBJ2-5, the full variable domain reads GAGVSQSPSNKVTEKGKDVELRCDPISGHTALYWYRQSLGQGLEFLIYFQGNSAPDKSGLPSDRFSAERTGGSVSTLTIQRTQQEDSAVYLCASSLAVTQYFGPGTRLLVL.

This clone was found a few times. V is TRBV2 and J is TRBJ1-5; D possibly corresponds to TRBD1 (5 bases). This CDR3 spans 14 amino acids. Deletions cut 6 bases from V and 3 bases from J, with 12 bases between. Germline V gives CDR1 SNHLY, CDR2 FYNNEI. CDR3 DNA: TGTGCCAGCAGAAGACAGTATGACAATCAGCCCCAGCATTTT. Its translation: CASRRQYDNQPQHF. The full variable domain, in which reference TRBV2 and TRBJ1-5 provide the parts outside the CDR3, is EPEVTQTPSHQVTQMGQEVILRCVPISNHLYFYWYRQILGQKVEFLVSFYNNEISEKSEIFDDQFSVERPDGSNFTLKIRSTKLEDSAMYFCASRRQYDNQPQHFGDGTRLSIL.

This chain joins TRBV11-2 and TRBJ2-7; 8 bases align to TRBD1. Trimming removed 1 base from V and 1 base from J; junction bases left unmatched: 6. The CDR3 loop spans 16 amino acids. CDR1 and CDR2 (germline): SGHAT, FQNNGV. CDR3 nucleotide sequence: TGTGCCAGCAGCTTAGTAGGGGGGACAGGATCCTACGAGCAGTACTTC. Its translation: CASSLVGGTGSYEQYF.

In this sample, this clone turned up once. The chain carries TRBV7-9 and TRBJ1-1; TRBD1 matches at 8 bases. The CDR3 loop spans 15 amino acids. V lost 5 bases and J lost 7; bases outside the gene matches: 12. Germline lookup yields CDR1 SEHNR and CDR2 FQNEAQ (reference sequence). The chain's CDR3 is CASSPRGPYVVEAFF. The CDR3 coding sequence is TGTGCCAGCAGCCCCAGGGGGCCTTATGTGGTTGAAGCTTTCTTT.

This chain uses TRBV5-4 with TRBJ2-2; 14 nucleotides agree with TRBD2. The CDR3 extends over 16 amino acids. The V and J ends lost 4 bases and 8 bases, in that order; junction bases with no gene match: 7. Germline CDR1 and CDR2: SGHNT and YYREEE (reference sequence). CDR3 sequence (DNA): TGTGCCAGCAGCGTACTGACTAGCGGGAGGGCTGGGGAGCTGTTTTTT. Translation: CASSVLTSGRAGELFF.

The rearrangement uses TRBV11-2 and TRBJ2-3; D gene uncertain. V lost 5 bases to trimming and J lost 2 bases, with 5 bases between them. Germline V lookup: CDR1 SGHAT, CDR2 FQNNGV. The CDR3 has 12 residues. The CDR3: CASSTFTDTQYF. Here the CDR3 DNA reads TGTGCCAGCAGCACTTTCACAGATACGCAGTATTTT.

As DNA, the CDR3 is TGTGCCAGCAGCCAAGCTAGCGGTGGGGCCTACGAGCAGTACTTC. It specifies CASSQASGGAYEQYF. The chain uses TRBV3-1 (or the pseudogene TRBV3-2) and TRBJ2-7, with 7 bases that match TRBD2. The germline CDR1 and CDR2 sequences are LGHDT and YNNKEL (reference sequence). The CDR3 runs 15 residues. Losses at the gene ends were 1 base for V and 2 bases for J; bases not matched to a gene: 5.

CDR3 coding DNA: TGTGCCTGGAATAGGGTACTTGGACCGGGACTAGCGGGAGGGGTGGGTAAATACGAGCAGTACTTC. This encodes CAWNRVLGPGLAGGVGKYEQYF. The chain has TRBV30 and TRBJ2-7; the match to TRBD2 covers 16 bases. This CDR3 has 22 residues. In germline, CDR1 is GTSNPN, CDR2 SVGIG (reference sequence). The junction had 25 bases not matched to a gene; V was cut back by 4 bases and J by 4 bases.

The J gene is TRBJ2-3, the V gene TRBV15; D gene ambiguous. The CDR3 length is 17 residues. The V gene lost 0 bases and the J gene lost 1 base, with 14 bases spanning the gap. Per germline, CDR1 LNHNV and CDR2 YYDKDF (reference sequence). The CDR3 DNA follows: TGTGCCACCAGCAGAGAGGCGTGGGCGTCAGGCACAGATACGCAGTATTTT. Residues: CATSREAWASGTDTQYF.

The chain is built from TRBV18 and TRBJ1-1; TRBD1 matches at 7 bases. V shed 4 bases, J shed 1 base, and the junction held 6 bases outside the gene matches. Germline assignment: CDR1 KGHSH and CDR2 LQKENI. The CDR3 contains 15 residues. CDR3 in amino acids: CASSLSGQRNTEAFF. The CDR3 nucleotides are TGTGCCAGCTCACTTTCGGGACAGAGGAACACTGAAGCTTTCTTT. Complete variable domain (other parts from reference TRBV18 and TRBJ1-1): NAGVMQNPRHLVRRRGQEARLRCSPMKGHSHVYWYRQLPEEGLKFMVYLQKENIIDESGMPKERFSAEFPKEGPSILRIQQVVRGDSAAYFCASSLSGQRNTEAFFGQGTRLTVV.

V usage is TRBV5-1 and J usage is TRBJ2-3; TRBD2 matches 7 bases. The V and J ends lost 0 bases and 1 base, in that order; junction bases with no gene match: 2. CDR3 length: 15 amino acids. CDR1 SGHRS and CDR2 YFSETQ come from the germline V gene. The CDR3 bases are TGCGCCAGCAGCTTGGACGGACTAGGCACAGATACGCAGTATTTT. This encodes CASSLDGLGTDTQYF.

The rearrangement links TRBV5-1 to TRBJ1-1; 7 nucleotides match TRBD1. The CDR3 spans 15 residues. Germline V gene lookup returns CDR1 SGHRS and CDR2 YFSETQ. V trimming: 4 bases; J trimming: 5 bases; junction bases outside the gene matches: 11. The CDR3 here is CASSETTGSGTEAFF. CDR3 bases: TGCGCCAGCAGCGAGACGACAGGGTCGGGGACTGAAGCTTTCTTT.

The rearrangement links TRBV19 to TRBJ1-2; D is uncertain. The CDR3 contains 13 residues. Germline assignment: CDR1 LNHDA and CDR2 SQIVND (reference sequence). The ends were cut back, 8 bases at V and 8 bases at J, with 18 bases in the middle. For the CDR3, the DNA is TGTGCCAGTTCCGCTGGAGGGTTGAGCGGCTACACCTTC. Translation: CASSAGGLSGYTF.

The V call is TRBV7-3, the J call TRBJ2-1; 10 bases are a match to TRBD2. Germline V gene lookup returns CDR1 SGHTA and CDR2 FQGTGA. This CDR3 has 15 residues. The V gene end was trimmed by 2 bases and the J gene end by 5 bases; junction bases not matched to a gene: 3. The CDR3 loop reads CASSLFTSGNNEQFF. CDR3 in DNA: TGTGCCAGCAGCTTATTCACTAGCGGGAACAATGAGCAGTTCTTC.

This chain uses TRBV6-2 or TRBV6-3 with TRBJ1-2; D possibly corresponds to TRBD1 (5 bases). Germline loops: CDR1 MNHEY, CDR2 SVGEGT. The CDR3 is 14 residues long. Trimming left V 6 bases short and J 0 bases short, with 11 bases between. CDR3 in amino acids: CASSPRQTNYGYTF. In nucleotides, the CDR3 is TGTGCCAGCAGCCCACGACAGACTAACTATGGCTACACCTTC.

The V gene is TRBV9, the J gene TRBJ2-7; a possible D gene is TRBD1 (5 bases). Germline CDR1 reads SGDLS; CDR2 reads YYNGEE. This CDR3 is 16 amino acids long. The ends were cut back, 0 bases at V and 2 bases at J, with 15 bases in the middle. Here the CDR3 DNA reads TGTGCCAGCAGCGTAGCCCTGACAGTACCTCCCTACGAGCAGTACTTC. Translating it yields CASSVALTVPPYEQYF.

This clone was observed once. The rearrangement joins TRBV3-1 (or the pseudogene TRBV3-2) to TRBJ2-1, with TRBD2 as a possible D gene (6 bases). Trimming left V 8 bases short and J 5 bases short, with 13 bases between. Germline V gene lookup returns CDR1 LGHDT and CDR2 YNNKEL (reference sequence). The CDR3 runs to 13 residues. CDR3 nucleotides: TGTGCCAGCGTACCGGGACTTAACAATGAGCAGTTCTTC. Amino acid sequence: CASVPGLNNEQFF.

The rearrangement joins TRBV18 to TRBJ2-1; a possible D gene is TRBD2 (6 bases). Germline V CDR1 and CDR2: KGHSH, LQKENI. This CDR3 is built from 16 residues. The V end was cut by 6 bases, the J end by 4 bases, with 19 bases between. CDR3 sequence: CASSTPGTAGYNEQFF. In DNA, the CDR3 is TGTGCCAGCTCGACCCCCGGGACCGCGGGGTACAATGAGCAGTTCTTC. The full variable domain, completed using reference TRBV18 and TRBJ2-1, is NAGVMQNPRHLVRRRGQEARLRCSPMKGHSHVYWYRQLPEEGLKFMVYLQKENIIDESGMPKERFSAEFPKEGPSILRIQQVVRGDSAAYFCASSTPGTAGYNEQFFGPGTRLTVL.

The rearrangement uses TRBV5-4 and TRBJ1-1, with TRBD1 as a possible D gene (5 bases). CDR3 length equals 15 residues. CDR1 is SGHNT and CDR2 is YYREEE in the germline V gene (reference sequence). V dropped 4 bases and J dropped 7 bases, with 20 bases sitting between them. CDR3 residues: CASSLFTNGGGEAFF. The DNA for the CDR3 is TGTGCCAGCAGCCTCTTCACCAACGGGGGGGGTGAAGCTTTCTTT.

V usage is TRBV12-5 and J usage is TRBJ1-2, with D maybe TRBD1 (6 bases). Between the trimmed V and J ends, which lost 2 bases and 6 bases, there was a span of 10 bases. Per germline, CDR1 LGHNT and CDR2 FRNRAP. The CDR3 has 13 residues. CDR3 residues: CASGLSWTDGYTF. The CDR3 nucleotides are TGTGCTAGTGGTTTGTCATGGACAGATGGCTACACCTTC.

This sequence joins TRBV29-1 and TRBJ2-2; 14 nucleotides agree with TRBD2. This CDR3 region has 15 residues. V shed 7 bases, J shed 3 bases, and the junction held 4 bases outside the gene matches. Germline loops: CDR1 SQVTM, CDR2 ANQGSEA. The DNA for the CDR3 is TGCAGCGCCAGGGGACTAGCGGGAGACACCGGGGAGCTGTTTTTT. It translates to CSARGLAGDTGELFF.

The chain carries TRBV19 and TRBJ2-1, with a possible D match to TRBD2 (6 bases). CDR3 length equals 15 residues. The ends were cut back, 5 bases at V and 6 bases at J, with 17 bases in the middle. Germline CDR1 LNHDA, CDR2 SQIVND (reference sequence). The CDR3 is CASSPGEVFFNEQFF. The CDR3 bases are TGTGCCAGTAGTCCCGGGGAGGTATTTTTCAATGAGCAGTTCTTC.